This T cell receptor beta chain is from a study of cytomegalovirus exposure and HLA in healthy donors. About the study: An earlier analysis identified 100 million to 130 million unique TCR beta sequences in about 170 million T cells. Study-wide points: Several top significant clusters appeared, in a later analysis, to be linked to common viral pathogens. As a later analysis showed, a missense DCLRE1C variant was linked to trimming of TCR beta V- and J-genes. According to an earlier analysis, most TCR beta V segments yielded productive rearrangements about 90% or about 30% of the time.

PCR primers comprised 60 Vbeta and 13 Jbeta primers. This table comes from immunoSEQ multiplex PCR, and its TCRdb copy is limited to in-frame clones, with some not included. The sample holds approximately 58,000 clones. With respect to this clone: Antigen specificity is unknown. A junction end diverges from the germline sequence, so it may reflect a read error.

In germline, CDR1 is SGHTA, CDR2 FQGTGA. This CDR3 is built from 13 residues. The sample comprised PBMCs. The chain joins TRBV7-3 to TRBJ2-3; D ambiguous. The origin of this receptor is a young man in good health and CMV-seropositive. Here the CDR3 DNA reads TGTGCCAGCAGCTTAATAGGCACAGATAAGCAGTATTTT. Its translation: CASSLIGTDKQYF.